Each of the 21 T cell receptor beta chains below was sequenced from the same sample in a study of T cells after yellow fever vaccination. TCRdb re-analysed the 5' RACE reads in MiXCR, keeping a single row per CDR3 protein. The sample has tens of thousands of distinct CDR3 sequences; around 7% are singletons. The material was CD8+ T cells sorted from PBMCs, obtained around 15 days after the first yellow fever vaccination. These receptors originate from a man aged 18-30 years who received the YFV17D yellow fever vaccine.

The chain recombines TRBV7-9 with TRBJ2-2; tentatively, D is TRBD1 (5 bases). Per the germline V gene, CDR1 is SEHNR and CDR2 is FQNEAQ (reference sequence). With 4 bases removed from V and 4 bases from J, the gap between germline ends came to 16 bases. The CDR3 is 16 residues long. The CDR3 nucleotides are TGTGCCAGCAGCTCTACAGGCTATGCGACCACCGGGGAGCTGTTTTTT. This encodes CASSSTGYATTGELFF.

The sample holds many counts of this clonotype. J is TRBJ2-1 and V is TRBV19, with 7 bases matching TRBD2. The CDR3 length is 15 residues. Germline loops: CDR1 LNHDA, CDR2 SQIVND (reference sequence). The J segment lost 0 bases and the V segment lost 10 bases, leaving 9 bases of the junction unmatched. CDR3: CATEAGVSSYNEQFF. The CDR3 bases are TGTGCCACTGAGGCGGGGGTTAGCTCCTACAATGAGCAGTTCTTC. Full variable domain (remainder filled in from reference TRBV19 and TRBJ2-1): DGGITQSPKYLFRKEGQNVTLSCEQNLNHDAMYWYRQDPGQGLRLIYYSQIVNDFQKGDIAEGYSVSREKKESFPLTVTSAQKNPTAFYLCATEAGVSSYNEQFFGPGTRLTVL.

This clonotype was seen repeatedly, ten times or more. This chain joins TRBV27 and TRBJ2-3; 13 bases are shared with TRBD2. From germline, CDR1 is MNHEY and CDR2 SMNVEV (reference sequence). V was pared by 7 bases and J by 6 bases, with 4 bases of the junction left unmatched. The CDR3 runs to 14 residues. The CDR3 DNA is TGTGCCAGCACTGAACTAGCGGGGGGGGATACGCAGTATTTT. Its translation: CASTELAGGDTQYF.

This clonotype was found many times. This chain joins TRBV12-3 or TRBV12-4 and TRBJ2-3, with D unclear. The V and J ends lost 4 bases and 6 bases respectively, with 5 bases between them. The CDR3 covers 11 residues. The CDR3 spells CASSSRDTQYF. DNA for the CDR3: TGTGCCAGCAGTTCTCGCGATACGCAGTATTTT.

In this sample, this clonotype turned up many times. CDR3 sequence reads: CASSQEPAGTGSETQYF. The CDR3 DNA sequence: TGCGCCAGCAGCCAAGAGCCGGCCGGGACAGGATCAGAGACCCAGTACTTC. The chain carries TRBV4-3 and TRBJ2-5, with 8 bases aligning to TRBD1. The CDR3 is made up of 17 amino acids. The J segment lost 4 bases and the V segment lost 0 bases, leaving 10 bases of the junction unmatched. Per germline, CDR1 LGHNA and CDR2 YSLEER.

The chain carries TRBV10-1 and TRBJ2-3; maybe TRBD1 (7 bases). The CDR3 totals 18 residues. The V end lost 8 bases, the J end lost 0 bases, and 24 bases lay between the germline ends. CDR1 is WNHNN, CDR2 SYGVQD, per germline (reference sequence). CDR3 sequence (DNA): TGCGCCAGCTCACCCGCGGGACAGCCTTATCTCAGCACAGATACGCAGTATTTT. Translation gives CASSPAGQPYLSTDTQYF.

This clonotype was counted ten times or more. This chain joins TRBV5-5 and TRBJ1-5; a weak D match, TRBD1 (5 bases). Per germline, CDR1 SGHKS and CDR2 YYEKEE (reference sequence). V lost 5 bases to trimming and J lost 6 bases, with 18 bases between them. The CDR3 extends over 15 amino acids. This chain's CDR3 is CASRSESGGGQPQHF. CDR3 in DNA: TGTGCCAGCAGATCTGAATCCGGGGGTGGTCAGCCCCAGCATTTT.

This clonotype was recorded at least ten times. The chain uses TRBV7-9 and TRBJ2-5; D gene uncertain. Trimming cost V 5 bases and J 1 base, with 14 bases left between them. CDR3 length: 15 residues. Per germline, CDR1 SEHNR and CDR2 FQNEAQ (reference sequence). CDR3: CASSHFEWTQETQYF. DNA of the CDR3: TGTGCCAGCAGCCACTTTGAATGGACCCAAGAGACCCAGTACTTC.

About this clonotype itself: A clone one base away is much larger, so this may be a read error. The chain employs TRBV6-5 and TRBJ1-5; D is perhaps TRBD1 (6 bases). With 3 bases removed from V and 6 bases from J, the gap between germline ends came to 12 bases. Germline V gene sequence: CDR1 MNHEY, CDR2 SVGAGI. The CDR3 contains 14 residues. CDR3 in DNA: TGTGCCAGCAGTTATACAGGAGGGGGTCAGCCCCAGCATTTT. Amino acid sequence: CASSYTGGGQPQHF.

This clonotype showed up many times. This sequence joins TRBV27 and TRBJ1-5; 8 bases match TRBD1. The CDR3 totals 12 residues. From germline, CDR1 is MNHEY and CDR2 SMNVEV (reference sequence). V lost 6 bases to trimming and J lost 6 bases; unmatched junction nucleotides: 1. In nucleotides, the CDR3 is TGTGCCAGCAGGACAGGGGCTCAGCCCCAGCATTTT. Amino acid sequence: CASRTGAQPQHF.

There are many counts of this clonotype. This sequence joins TRBV10-2 and TRBJ2-1, with 9 bases matching TRBD1. The length of the CDR3 is 12 residues. Germline V gene lookup returns CDR1 WSHSY and CDR2 SAAADI. Trimming removed 6 bases from V and 8 bases from J; junction bases left unmatched: 2. This CDR3 reads CASRTGGDEQFF. The CDR3 DNA sequence: TGCGCCAGCAGGACAGGGGGAGATGAGCAGTTCTTC.

This clonotype was observed at least ten times. CDR3 protein: CAISEGIQAETQYF. CDR3 DNA: TGTGCCATCAGTGAGGGTATTCAGGCGGAGACCCAGTACTTC. The V call is TRBV10-3, the J call TRBJ2-5; D unclear. CDR3 size: 14 residues. Germline assignment: CDR1 ENHRY and CDR2 SYGVKD. V lost 2 bases to trimming and J lost 5 bases, with 12 bases between them.

This clonotype was counted a few times. The CDR3 bases are TGTGCCAGCAGCTTGGGGGCCCTCAGCTCCTACGAGCAGTACTTC. Translation: CASSLGALSSYEQYF. The J gene is TRBJ2-7, the V gene TRBV7-6; tentative D call: TRBD1 (6 bases). V lost 3 bases and J lost 0, with 12 bases in between. Germline CDR1 reads SGHVS; CDR2 reads FNYEAQ. The CDR3 length is 15 residues. The entire variable domain, with the rest obtained from reference TRBV7-6 and TRBJ2-7, is as follows: GAGVSQSPRYKVTKRGQDVALRCDPISGHVSLYWYRQALGQGPEFLTYFNYEAQQDKSGLPNDRFSAERPEGSISTLTIQRTEQRDSAMYRCASSLGALSSYEQYFGPGTRLTVT.

The chain uses TRBV24-1 and TRBJ2-1, with D perhaps assigned TRBD1 or TRBD2 (5 bases each). This CDR3 region has 16 residues. Between the trimmed V and J ends, which lost 4 bases and 5 bases, there was a span of 17 bases. The germline gives CDR1 KGHDR, CDR2 SFDVKD. For the CDR3, the DNA is TGTGCCACCAGTGACAGCGACAGCGGCCCCCACAATGAGCAGTTCTTC. Translation gives CATSDSDSGPHNEQFF.

This clonotype occurred many times. This chain joins TRBV6-5 and TRBJ2-3, with D unresolved. Germline loops: CDR1 MNHEY, CDR2 SVGAGI. V was clipped by 2 bases and J by 0 bases, with 9 bases between them. The CDR3 has 15 residues. CDR3 sequence reads: CASSYGDSSTDTQYF. The CDR3 nucleotides read TGTGCCAGCAGTTACGGAGATTCCAGCACAGATACGCAGTATTTT.

This clonotype was counted many times. The chain links TRBV29-1 to TRBJ2-5; TRBD1 matches 7 bases. V was pared by 7 bases and J by 4 bases, with 12 bases of the junction left unmatched. The CDR3 is 14 residues long. CDR1 SQVTM and CDR2 ANQGSEA come from the germline V gene. The CDR3 nucleotides read TGCAGCGAACGGACAACAGGGGCGCGAGAGACCCAGTACTTC. Translated: CSERTTGARETQYF. Full variable domain (missing parts from reference TRBV29-1 and TRBJ2-5): SAVISQKPSRDICQRGTSLTIQCQVDSQVTMMFWYRQQPGQSLTLIATANQGSEATYESGFVIDKFPISRPNLTFSTLTVSNMSPEDSSIYLCSERTTGARETQYFGPGTRLLVL.

Only a few counts were recorded for this clonotype. The rearrangement uses TRBV4-2 and TRBJ2-3; D not resolved. The V end was cut by 4 bases, the J end by 4 bases, with 12 bases between. The CDR3 is made up of 14 amino acids. Germline values: CDR1 LGHNA, CDR2 YNFKEQ. CDR3 sequence: CASSRRVEADTQYF. DNA of the CDR3: TGTGCCAGCAGCCGACGAGTAGAGGCAGATACGCAGTATTTT.

This clonotype has ten or more counts. The CDR3 is CASSYHSDGYTF. Here the CDR3 DNA reads TGTGCCAGCAGCTACCACAGCGATGGCTACACCTTC. This chain connects TRBV13 to TRBJ1-2; D gene unclear. The CDR3 is 12 amino acids. Germline-derived CDR1 and CDR2 are PRHDT and FYEKMQ (reference sequence). Trimming pared 4 bases from V and 6 bases from J, leaving 9 bases between. Full variable domain (missing parts from reference TRBV13 and TRBJ1-2): AAGVIQSPRHLIKEKRETATLKCYPIPRHDTVYWYQQGPGQDPQFLISFYEKMQSDKGSIPDRFSAQQFSDYHSELNMSSLELGDSALYFCASSYHSDGYTFGSGTRLTVV.

The sample holds many counts of this clonotype. The CDR3 spells CAISDRAYNEQFF. The CDR3 nucleotides read TGTGCCATCAGTGACAGGGCCTACAATGAGCAGTTCTTC. V is TRBV10-3 and J is TRBJ2-1; D is perhaps TRBD1 (5 bases). The CDR3 is made up of 13 amino acids. Between the trimmed V and J ends, which lost 3 bases and 2 bases, there was a span of 5 bases. The V gene's germline CDR1 is ENHRY and CDR2 SYGVKD.

This clonotype came up many times. V and J are TRBV12-3 or TRBV12-4 and TRBJ2-2; D perhaps matches TRBD2 (6 bases). V was pared by 7 bases and J by 5 bases, with 26 bases between. The CDR3 is made up of 18 amino acids. CDR3 sequence: CASIPPPAGKAWTGELFF. DNA for the CDR3: TGTGCCAGCATCCCCCCCCCAGCGGGCAAGGCGTGGACCGGGGAGCTGTTTTTT.

V gene TRBV4-1 combines with J gene TRBJ2-6; tentative D call: TRBD2 (6 bases). CDR1 and CDR2 from the germline V gene are MGHRA and YSYEKL. V was trimmed by 4 bases and J by 0 bases, leaving 10 bases between them. CDR3 length: 16 residues. CDR3 residues: CASSRTDYSGANVLTF. For the CDR3, the DNA is TGCGCCAGCAGCCGGACGGACTACTCTGGGGCCAACGTCCTGACTTTC.